What follows are 16 T cell receptor beta chains derived from one specimen sequenced in a study of OX40 agonist ivuxolimab in advanced cancers. This table comes from immunoSEQ multiplex PCR, and its TCRdb copy is limited to in-frame clones, with some not included. The profile shows almost 65,000 clones, about 83% of them singletons. The material sequenced was CD4+ or CD8+ T cells sorted from blood, taken in a trial of the OX40 agonist ivuxolimab. The receptor source for this set is an adult with an advanced solid tumor such as melanoma, head and neck, liver or kidney cancer.

The rearrangement links TRBV5-6 to TRBJ1-1; the match to TRBD1 covers 8 bases. Germline CDR1 and CDR2: SGHDT and YYEEEE. The junction had 7 bases not matched to a gene; V was cut back by 2 bases and J by 7 bases. This CDR3 has 14 residues. The CDR3: CASSFRGRNGEAFF. The CDR3 DNA reads as TGTGCCAGCAGCTTCAGGGGGCGGAATGGTGAAGCTTTCTTT.

This sequence joins TRBV7-8 and TRBJ1-1; D ambiguous. Germline V gene sequence: CDR1 SGHVS, CDR2 FQNEAQ. Trimming pared 1 base from V and 0 bases from J, leaving 9 bases between. This CDR3 region has 15 residues. CDR3 loop: CASSLEGRVNTEAFF. CDR3 DNA: TGTGCCAGCAGCTTAGAGGGTAGGGTGAACACTGAAGCTTTCTTT. The whole variable domain, filled in from reference TRBV7-8 and TRBJ1-1, reads GAGVSQSPRYKVAKRGQDVALRCDPISGHVSLFWYQQALGQGPEFLTYFQNEAQLDKSGLPSDRFFAERPEGSVSTLKIQRTQQEDSAVYLCASSLEGRVNTEAFFGQGTRLTVV.

The genes are TRBV7-7 and TRBJ2-1; either TRBD1 or TRBD2 may supply D (7 bases each). Germline loops: CDR1 SSHAT, CDR2 FNYEAQ (reference sequence). CDR3 length equals 15 residues. Trimming cost V 2 bases and J 10 bases, with 18 bases left between them. The CDR3 region is CASSLLTGRGEEQFF. The CDR3 DNA reads as TGTGCCAGCAGCTTACTGACAGGGAGGGGAGAAGAGCAGTTCTTC.

This clone appeared once. This rearrangement joins TRBV29-1 to TRBJ1-2; 9 bases match TRBD1. Germline V gene sequence: CDR1 SQVTM, CDR2 ANQGSEA. The junction had 9 bases not matched to a gene; V was cut back by 6 bases and J by 7 bases. This CDR3 spans 13 amino acids. The CDR3 here is CSVGTGRLVGYTF. The CDR3 region has the DNA TGCAGCGTGGGGACAGGGCGGTTGGTTGGCTACACCTTC.

The V call is TRBV5-1, the J call TRBJ2-3, with 9 bases fitting TRBD2. Germline CDR1 is SGHRS and CDR2 is YFSETQ. The CDR3 runs 16 residues. V dropped 0 bases and J dropped 2; count of bases not matched to a gene: 4. The CDR3 reads CASSLGLAGFTDTQYF. The DNA of the CDR3 is TGCGCCAGCAGCTTGGGGCTAGCGGGGTTCACAGATACGCAGTATTTT.

CDR3 DNA: TGTGCCAGCAAGGGGGGAGACCTCTCCTACGAGCAGTACTTC. This encodes CASKGGDLSYEQYF. The chain uses TRBV2 and TRBJ2-7; either TRBD1 or TRBD2 may supply D (6 bases each). Germline V lookup: CDR1 SNHLY, CDR2 FYNNEI. The CDR3 is 14 residues long. V was shortened by 7 bases and J by 0 bases, with 13 bases between the two germline ends. Drawing the rest from reference TRBV2 and TRBJ2-7, the complete variable domain is EPEVTQTPSHQVTQMGQEVILRCVPISNHLYFYWYRQILGQKVEFLVSFYNNEISEKSEIFDDQFSVERPDGSNFTLKIRSTKLEDSAMYFCASKGGDLSYEQYFGPGTRLTVT.

The rearrangement joins TRBV4-2 to TRBJ2-7; D is ambiguous. The CDR3 totals 12 residues. Germline CDR1 reads LGHNA; CDR2 reads YNFKEQ. V was clipped by 0 bases and J by 4 bases, with 4 bases between them. The CDR3 nucleotides are TGTGCCAGCAGCCAAGAAGGGTACGAGCAGTACTTC. It encodes CASSQEGYEQYF.

The chain links TRBV7-9 to TRBJ2-7; 13 bases align to TRBD2. V lost 5 bases to trimming and J lost 4 bases; unmatched junction nucleotides: 5. The CDR3 extends over 15 amino acids. Germline loops: CDR1 SEHNR, CDR2 FQNEAQ (reference sequence). The CDR3 protein is CASSQGLAGIYEQYF. The CDR3, as DNA: TGTGCCAGCAGCCAGGGACTAGCGGGAATTTACGAGCAGTACTTC. The full variable domain, completed using reference TRBV7-9 and TRBJ2-7, is DTGVSQNPRHKITKRGQNVTFRCDPISEHNRLYWYRQTLGQGPEFLTYFQNEAQLEKSRLLSDRFSAERPKGSFSTLEIQRTEQGDSAMYLCASSQGLAGIYEQYFGPGTRLTVT.

The chain employs TRBV6-5 and TRBJ2-2; D unclear. CDR1 and CDR2 (germline): MNHEY, SVGAGI. V dropped 7 bases and J dropped 5 bases, with 14 bases sitting between them. The CDR3 loop spans 14 amino acids. The CDR3 here is CASNDHAGTGELFF. As DNA, the CDR3 is TGTGCCAGCAATGACCACGCTGGGACCGGGGAGCTGTTTTTT.

The table lists this clone with a count of one. The chain's CDR3 is CASSLGTGIYEQYF. CDR3 nucleotides: TGTGCCAGCAGCCTCGGGACAGGGATCTACGAGCAGTACTTC. The gene calls are TRBV7-8 and TRBJ2-7; TRBD1 matches 9 bases. V lost 5 bases, J lost 3 bases, and 5 bases stayed unmatched. Germline V gives CDR1 SGHVS, CDR2 FQNEAQ. This CDR3 is built from 14 residues.

The rearrangement links TRBV7-6 to TRBJ2-5; D remains unclear. The assigned J gene may be wrong: the sequence end matches TRBJ2-7 better. Germline V gene lookup returns CDR1 SGHVS and CDR2 FNYEAQ. The CDR3 consists of 15 residues. CDR3 nucleotides: TGTGCCAGCAGCTTAATGGGGTCAGAAGGTGACGAGCAGTACTTC. Protein: CASSLMGSEGDEQYF.

CDR3 region: CASSLEPSRGGNSPLHF. The CDR3 coding sequence is TGTGCCAGCAGCTTAGAACCTTCCCGGGGAGGCAATTCACCCCTCCACTTT. The rearrangement links TRBV7-2 to TRBJ1-6; the D is unclear. The germline V gene encodes CDR1 SGHTA and CDR2 FQGNSA. The V end lost 1 base, the J end lost 7 bases, and 17 bases lay between the germline ends. This CDR3 has 17 amino acids.

The chain has TRBV25-1 and TRBJ1-6, with TRBD1 matching 7 bases. The V and J ends lost 4 bases and 2 bases, in that order; junction bases with no gene match: 5. This CDR3 is built from 16 residues. CDR1 MGHDK and CDR2 SYGVNS come from the germline V gene. The CDR3 protein is CASSALQGAYNSPLHF. For the CDR3, the DNA is TGTGCCAGCAGTGCCCTTCAGGGGGCCTATAATTCACCCCTCCACTTT.

The chain couples TRBV7-2 to TRBJ1-1; 12 bases fit TRBD1. Per germline, CDR1 SGHTA and CDR2 FQGNSA. V shed 1 base, J shed 5 bases, and the junction held 8 bases outside the gene matches. The CDR3 runs 17 residues. The CDR3: CASSLEGQGATDTEAFF. The CDR3 region has the DNA TGTGCCAGCAGCTTAGAGGGACAGGGGGCCACGGATACTGAAGCTTTCTTT.

The chain is built from TRBV5-4 and TRBJ1-4, with TRBD1 matching 9 bases. This CDR3 is built from 14 residues. Losses at the gene ends were 4 bases for V and 5 bases for J; bases not matched to a gene: 3. The germline CDR1 and CDR2 sequences are SGHNT and YYREEE (reference sequence). CDR3 nucleotides: TGTGCCAGCAGCCACGGGACAGGGAATGAAAAACTGTTTTTT. This translates into CASSHGTGNEKLFF.

The chain uses TRBV4-2 and TRBJ2-2; no reliable D call. The germline V gene has CDR1 LGHNA and CDR2 YNFKEQ. V lost 0 bases and J 5 bases, leaving 13 bases between the germline ends. CDR3 length: 16 residues. DNA for the CDR3: TGTGCCAGCAGCCAAGACTGGCGGCCAACAACCGGGGAGCTGTTTTTT. Amino acids: CASSQDWRPTTGELFF.